This T cell receptor (beta chain) was captured in a study of T cell responses to AZD1222 COVID-19 vaccine. Whole-study results and caveats: The study reported that nearly half of spike-specific TCRs target unmutated variant regions. The sample set comprised mostly white British donors with more females, and clonal diversity was possibly underestimated.

Per germline, CDR1 SGHTS and CDR2 YDEGEE. This CDR3 comprises 12 residues. Trimming took off 0 bases at V and 6 bases at J, with 5 bases between the two ends. With respect to this clone: What it binds is unknown.

The table came from immunoSEQ multiplex PCR; TCRdb's copy has only in-frame clones and leaves some out. The sample includes under 150,000 clones, about 89% of them seen just once. Material: peripheral blood, obtained on day 0 of MenACWY control vaccination. This clonotype was sampled from an adult in good health. The gene calls are TRBV5-8 and TRBJ2-3; D not certain. The CDR3 coding sequence is TGTGCCAGCAGCTTGGACCCCGATACGCAGTATTTT. Translated: CASSLDPDTQYF.